The present T cell receptor (beta chain) was sequenced within a study of OX40 agonist ivuxolimab in advanced cancers. Overall study: A mean age of approximately 60 years, range roughly 20 to 90, was recorded, and 80% to 90% were male. Study conclusions and caveats: On average, CD8+ T cells showed a greater number of expanded clones than CD4+.

Only in-frame clones appear in the TCRdb table, and some are missing; sequencing was by immunoSEQ multiplex PCR. The profile shows over 50,000 clones, around 88% of them singletons. With V trimmed by 4 bases and J by 5 bases, 10 bases remained unmatched. The CDR3 has 15 residues. Germline V lookup: CDR1 MNHNY, CDR2 SVGAGI (reference sequence). Regarding this clone: The antigen is unknown.

The clonotype originates from an adult with an advanced solid tumor such as melanoma, head and neck, liver or kidney cancer. This chain connects TRBV6-6 to TRBJ2-7; 8 bases fit TRBD1. This material consisted of CD4+ or CD8+ T cells sorted from blood, taken in a trial of the OX40 agonist ivuxolimab. The CDR3 region has the DNA TGTGCCAGCAGTTTCGCGGACAGGGCAGTCGACGAGCAGTACTTC. Its translation is CASSFADRAVDEQYF.